These 15 T cell receptor beta chains were sequenced from one sample in a study of blood T cells in healthy people across ages. A second PCR of 7 to 11 cycles used a sample-barcoded 5' primer and a J-beta primer mix. Each CDR3 protein gets one entry after TCRdb re-called the 5' RACE reads with MiXCR. The sample has 650,000 to 700,000 distinct CDR3 sequences, less than 40% seen once. The specimen sequenced was blood. Receptors were obtained from a woman at least 80 years old in good health.

V and J are TRBV2 and TRBJ2-5; TRBD1 might be the D (6 bases). The J call is doubtful: the DNA matches TRBJ2-1 better. This CDR3 is built from 14 residues. CDR1 and CDR2 (germline): SNHLY, FYNNEI. This CDR3 reads CASTLQGNQETQFF. CDR3 coding DNA: TGTGCCAGCACCTTACAGGGAAACCAAGAGACCCAGTTCTTC.

This clonotype was seen once. This chain links TRBV7-8 with TRBJ2-1; the D gene is possibly TRBD2 (5 bases). The last part of the DNA fits TRBJ2-7 better; the J call may be wrong. CDR1 SGHVS and CDR2 FQNEAQ come from the germline V gene. The length of the CDR3 is 14 residues. The CDR3 sequence: CAPGRVLGYNEQYF. CDR3 nucleotides: TGTGCCCCTGGGCGGGTCTTGGGCTACAATGAGCAGTACTTC.

The chain joins TRBV19 to TRBJ1-2, with 7 nucleotides matching TRBD1. The junction had 4 bases not matched to a gene; V was cut back by 7 bases and J by 2 bases. In germline, CDR1 is LNHDA, CDR2 SQIVND (reference sequence). The CDR3 sequence is 13 residues long. The CDR3 spells CASTRDSNYGYTF. DNA for the CDR3: TGTGCCAGTACCCGGGACAGCAACTATGGCTACACCTTC.

This clonotype was detected ten times or more. The chain carries TRBV20-1 and TRBJ1-2; TRBD1 matches at 8 bases. The CDR3 is 17 residues long. With 0 bases clipped from V and 5 bases from J, the junction kept 14 bases outside the gene matches. The germline V gene has CDR1 DFQATT and CDR2 SNEGSKA (reference sequence). The CDR3, as DNA: TGCAGTGCTAGAGATCAAACTCAGGGGGCGAGACGATATGGCTACACCTTC. This codes for CSARDQTQGARRYGYTF.

This clonotype was counted ten times or more. The chain is built from TRBV5-1 and TRBJ1-4; 7 bases agree with TRBD1. V lost 4 bases and J lost 4; bases outside the gene matches: 4. This CDR3 comprises 14 residues. Germline CDR1 SGHRS, CDR2 YFSETQ. The CDR3 bases are TGCGCCAGCAGCCCGCCAGGGGGTAATGAAAAACTGTTTTTT. Amino acids: CASSPPGGNEKLFF.

Details on this clonotype: A much larger clone is a single base away; this may be a read error. The chain links TRBV5-1 to TRBJ2-1; 8 positions agree with TRBD1. The J call may be wrong; the DNA end is better matched by TRBJ2-7. The CDR3 extends over 15 amino acids. Germline values: CDR1 SGHRS, CDR2 YFSETQ. The CDR3 loop reads CASSRTGLDYNEQYF. The CDR3 nucleotides are TGCGCCAGCAGCAGGACAGGGCTTGATTACAATGAGCAGTACTTC.

This clonotype has a count of ten or more. This chain links TRBV11-2 with TRBJ2-3; no clear D. V lost 5 bases and J lost 2, with 41 bases in between. CDR3 length equals 24 residues. From germline, CDR1 is SGHAT and CDR2 FQNNGV. The CDR3 bases are TGTGCCAGCAGCCCTTTTTCGTGGCGGTGGCAGACGACGATGGAATCCAAGGTCACAGATACGCAGTATTTT. Translation: CASSPFSWRWQTTMESKVTDTQYF. The full variable domain, with the rest looked up from reference TRBV11-2 and TRBJ2-3, is EAGVAQSPRYKIIEKRQSVAFWCNPISGHATLYWYQQILGQGPKLLIQFQNNGVVDDSQLPKDRFSAERLKGVDSTLKIQPAKLEDSAVYLCASSPFSWRWQTTMESKVTDTQYFGPGTRLTVL.

This clonotype was recorded many times. The gene calls are TRBV29-1 and TRBJ2-1; either TRBD1 or TRBD2 may supply D (5 bases each). Germline V CDR1 and CDR2: SQVTM, ANQGSEA. Deletions cut 7 bases from V and 1 base from J, with 14 bases between. This CDR3 has 14 amino acids. DNA for the CDR3: TGCAGCGGGGGACCATCCCCGTCCTACAATGAGCAGTTCTTC. Its translation: CSGGPSPSYNEQFF.

The rearrangement uses TRBV2 and TRBJ2-4; perhaps TRBD2 as D (5 bases). V lost 3 bases and J lost 3, with 12 bases in between. CDR3 size: 15 residues. The germline CDR1 and CDR2 sequences are SNHLY and FYNNEI. CDR3 protein: CASSEGVKLKNIQYF. The CDR3, as DNA: TGTGCCAGCAGTGAGGGAGTTAAGCTCAAAAACATTCAGTACTTC.

The chain employs TRBV11-2 and TRBJ2-1; 10 nucleotides agree with TRBD2. Per the germline V gene, CDR1 is SGHAT and CDR2 is FQNNGV. The CDR3 runs 13 residues. V was clipped by 1 base and J by 9 bases; unmatched bases: 0. The CDR3 region has the DNA TGTGCCAGCAGCTTAGGACTAGCGGGTGAGCAGTTCTTC. This encodes CASSLGLAGEQFF.

Many counts were recorded for this clonotype. A much larger clone differs by one base, so this may be a read error. This chain joins TRBV7-2 and TRBJ2-5; D is undetermined. V lost 3 bases, J lost 11 bases, and 13 bases lay in between. Germline assignment: CDR1 SGHTA and CDR2 FQGNSA. The CDR3 consists of 12 residues. CDR3 in DNA: TGTGCCAGCAGCTTCCCCAGGAATGAGCAGTACTTC. Protein product: CASSFPRNEQYF.

This clonotype was found many times. V gene TRBV28 combines with J gene TRBJ2-3; 12 nucleotides agree with TRBD2. This CDR3 has 17 residues. The V segment lost 6 bases and the J segment 1 base; nucleotides outside the gene matches: 8. Germline CDR1 is MDHEN and CDR2 is SYDVKM. The DNA of the CDR3 is TGTGCCAGCAGACACCCCGGGACTAGCGGGCGCACAGATACGCAGTATTTT. This sequence encodes CASRHPGTSGRTDTQYF.

This clonotype has a handful of counts. V usage is TRBV9 and J usage is TRBJ1-2, with unresolved D. Germline V gene data show CDR1 as SGDLS and CDR2 as YYNGEE. Trimming pared 2 bases from V and 8 bases from J, leaving 10 bases between. CDR3 length: 12 amino acids. CDR3 DNA: TGTGCCAGCAGCGTGGGAGGGAGCGGCTACACCTTC. Protein product: CASSVGGSGYTF. The whole variable domain, filled in from reference TRBV9 and TRBJ1-2, reads DSGVTQTPKHLITATGQRVTLRCSPRSGDLSVYWYQQSLDQGLQFLIQYYNGEERAKGNILERFSAQQFPDLHSELNLSSLELGDSALYFCASSVGGSGYTFGSGTRLTVV.

Remarks on this clonotype: A read error may explain this, as a much larger clone is one base away. The chain couples TRBV11-2 to TRBJ2-4, with 10 bases aligning to TRBD1. The J call is in doubt because the DNA end fits TRBJ2-7 better. This CDR3 contains 18 residues. Looked up from germline, CDR1 is SGHAT and CDR2 is FQNNGV. The CDR3 DNA reads TGTGCCAGCAGCTTAGTTAATTACGGGGACAGGGGAGGCTACGAGCAGTACTTC. It yields the protein CASSLVNYGDRGGYEQYF.

This clonotype was seen at least ten times. V is TRBV9 and J is TRBJ2-7; the match to TRBD2 covers 12 bases. J gave up 2 bases and V 2 bases, and 2 bases lay outside the gene matches. The germline CDR1 and CDR2 sequences are SGDLS and YYNGEE. The CDR3 runs 15 residues. CDR3 sequence (DNA): TGTGCCAGCAGCGTTACTAGCGGGGGGACCTACGAGCAGTACTTC. Its translation: CASSVTSGGTYEQYF.